The next 14 T cell receptor beta chains were all read from a single sample in a study of cytomegalovirus exposure and HLA in healthy donors. In the PCR, 60 Vbeta and 13 Jbeta primers were used. Profiling relied on immunoSEQ multiplex PCR, and the TCRdb table lists in-frame clones only, not all of them. The sample has about 140,000 clones, about three quarters seen once. The source material was PBMCs. These receptors were collected from a woman aged 25 to 39 in good health and CMV-seronegative.

V usage is TRBV4-1 and J usage is TRBJ2-5, with TRBD1 matching over 8 bases. The junction had 6 bases not matched to a gene; V was cut back by 1 base and J by 5 bases. The CDR3 sequence is 15 residues long. Looked up from germline, CDR1 is MGHRA and CDR2 is YSYEKL. This CDR3 reads CASSQGDRPSETQYF. The CDR3 region has the DNA TGCGCCAGCAGCCAAGGGGACAGGCCTTCGGAGACCCAGTACTTC.

The chain employs TRBV7-9 and TRBJ2-5, with D perhaps matching TRBD2 (5 bases). The V and J ends lost 5 bases and 5 bases respectively, with 18 bases between them. In germline, CDR1 is SEHNR, CDR2 FQNEAQ (reference sequence). The CDR3 is 15 amino acids. Here the CDR3 reads CASSPRASRLETQYF. In nucleotides, the CDR3 is TGTGCCAGCAGCCCGCGGGCTTCGCGTTTGGAGACCCAGTACTTC.

This clone was picked up one time. Germline is not matched at one junction end, which may reflect a read error. This chain links TRBV2 with TRBJ2-3; TRBD2 matches at 9 bases. The germline V gene encodes CDR1 SNHLY and CDR2 FYNNEI. The CDR3 is 16 amino acids. The CDR3 protein is CASRTGTSNVPDTQCF. CDR3 sequence (DNA): TGTGCCAGCAGAACCGGGACTAGCAATGTCCCAGATACGCAGTGTTTT.

The CDR3 sequence: CASSDGTKLFF. DNA for the CDR3: TGTGCCAGCAGTGATGGGACAAAGCTGTTTTTT. The chain is built from TRBV6-1 and TRBJ2-2; maybe TRBD1 (6 bases). Germline lookup yields CDR1 MNHNS and CDR2 SASEGT. The CDR3 sequence is 11 residues long. With 3 bases removed from V and 12 bases from J, the gap between germline ends came to 8 bases.

This clone was picked up a small number of times. The rearrangement uses TRBV2 and TRBJ2-2; D perhaps matches TRBD2 (5 bases). Trimming took off 2 bases at V and 7 bases at J, with 11 bases between the two ends. Germline V CDR1 and CDR2: SNHLY, FYNNEI. This CDR3 comprises 14 residues. CDR3 DNA: TGTGCCAGCAGTGAATCGGAGGAGCACGGGGAGCTGTTTTTT. Its translation is CASSESEEHGELFF.

This clone was detected once. The V and J genes are TRBV28 and TRBJ2-7; a weak D match, TRBD2 (6 bases). CDR3 length: 15 amino acids. Germline values: CDR1 MDHEN, CDR2 SYDVKM. Trimming pared 5 bases from V and 0 bases from J, leaving 14 bases between. The CDR3 here is CASSRGDGSSYEQYV. The CDR3 bases are TGTGCCAGCAGTCGAGGGGACGGGAGCTCCTACGAGCAGTACGTC.

The DNA of the CDR3 is TGTGCCAGCAGCCCCAGGACAGCAAATTCCTACAATGAGCAGTTCTTC. It translates to CASSPRTANSYNEQFF. V gene TRBV5-4 combines with J gene TRBJ2-1, with D possibly being TRBD1 (6 bases). Trimming left V 4 bases short and J 1 base short, with 15 bases between. The CDR3 totals 16 residues. CDR1 and CDR2 from the germline V gene are SGHNT and YYREEE (reference sequence).

This sequence joins TRBV29-1 and TRBJ1-3; D possibly corresponds to TRBD1 (6 bases). The V and J ends lost 7 bases and 0 bases respectively, with 16 bases between them. The CDR3 is 15 residues long. Germline V lookup: CDR1 SQVTM, CDR2 ANQGSEA. CDR3 protein: CSATDRASSGNTIYF. The CDR3 coding sequence is TGCAGCGCCACGGACAGAGCAAGCTCTGGAAACACCATATATTTT.

This chain connects TRBV30 to TRBJ1-6, with 7 bases matching TRBD1. The CDR3 is 15 amino acids. CDR1 is GTSNPN and CDR2 is SVGIG in the germline V gene (reference sequence). After removal of 4 bases from V and 7 bases from J, the junction contained 10 bases not matched to a gene. The CDR3 DNA reads as TGTGCCTGGAATACAGGGGTGGCCTCAAATTCACCCCTCCACTTT. Translating gives CAWNTGVASNSPLHF.

DNA for the CDR3: TGTGCCAGCAGTGCAGGGACAGGGGATAATTCACCCCTCCACTTT. Translated, it gives CASSAGTGDNSPLHF. The chain joins TRBV6-1 to TRBJ1-6; TRBD1 aligns across 10 bases. The CDR3 is made up of 15 amino acids. After removal of 4 bases from V and 5 bases from J, the junction contained 2 bases not matched to a gene. The V gene's germline CDR1 is MNHNS and CDR2 SASEGT.

The gene calls are TRBV18 and TRBJ1-1; TRBD1 is a possible D gene (5 bases). Trimming took 4 bases from V and 8 from J, leaving 11 bases between them. The CDR3 extends over 12 amino acids. Per germline, CDR1 KGHSH and CDR2 LQKENI. The DNA of the CDR3 is TGTGCCAGCTCACATGGGGCCCAGGAAGCTTTCTTT. This codes for CASSHGAQEAFF. Supplemented by reference TRBV18 and TRBJ1-1, the full variable domain reads NAGVMQNPRHLVRRRGQEARLRCSPMKGHSHVYWYRQLPEEGLKFMVYLQKENIIDESGMPKERFSAEFPKEGPSILRIQQVVRGDSAAYFCASSHGAQEAFFGQGTRLTVV.

V gene TRBV7-8 combines with J gene TRBJ2-3; possibly TRBD1 for D (5 bases). The germline gives CDR1 SGHVS, CDR2 FQNEAQ. The germline V and J ends were trimmed by 6 bases and 4 bases, with 23 bases remaining between them. CDR3 length: 17 amino acids. CDR3 nucleotide sequence: TGTGCCAGCAGTATCTTATCGCAGGCCCCAGGGTCAGATACGCAGTATTTT. Its protein is CASSILSQAPGSDTQYF.

V usage is TRBV6-6 and J usage is TRBJ2-3; 8 bases agree with TRBD1. V shed 2 bases, J shed 4 bases, and the junction held 8 bases outside the gene matches. Per germline, CDR1 MNHNY and CDR2 SVGAGI (reference sequence). This CDR3 has 16 amino acids. The CDR3 nucleotides are TGTGCCAGCAGTTACGGTGCCAGGGGGCGCGCAGATACGCAGTATTTT. Translation gives CASSYGARGRADTQYF.

The chain has TRBV7-8 and TRBJ2-5, with 11 bases lining up with TRBD2. Germline values: CDR1 SGHVS, CDR2 FQNEAQ. Losses at the gene ends were 8 bases for V and 4 bases for J; bases not matched to a gene: 3. This CDR3 is built from 13 residues. CDR3 residues: CASRLAGLETQYF. The CDR3, as DNA: TGTGCCAGCCGACTAGCGGGATTAGAGACCCAGTACTTC. Complete variable domain (other parts from reference TRBV7-8 and TRBJ2-5): GAGVSQSPRYKVAKRGQDVALRCDPISGHVSLFWYQQALGQGPEFLTYFQNEAQLDKSGLPSDRFFAERPEGSVSTLKIQRTQQEDSAVYLCASRLAGLETQYFGPGTRLLVL.